One sample yielded the 13 T cell receptor beta chains listed below, sequenced in a study of blood T cell repertoires in COVID-19. Repertoires were generated with immunoSEQ multiplex PCR, while TCRdb's copy carries only in-frame clones and drops some. The data show 95,000 to 150,000 clones, with approximately 83% seen just once and over 20% held by the top ten. The sample comprised peripheral blood. These receptors were collected from an elderly woman with acute or convalescent COVID-19.

The chain recombines TRBV5-6 with TRBJ1-1, with D maybe TRBD1 (5 bases). The V end lost 4 bases, the J end lost 7 bases, and 14 bases lay between the germline ends. The CDR3 length is 13 residues. CDR1 is SGHDT and CDR2 is YYEEEE in the germline V gene. The CDR3 region is CASSPGGTSEAFF. CDR3 sequence (DNA): TGTGCCAGCAGCCCCGGGGGGACGAGTGAAGCTTTCTTT.

The chain links TRBV10-3 to TRBJ2-2; 7 bases match TRBD1. Germline V gene lookup returns CDR1 ENHRY and CDR2 SYGVKD. V trimming: 5 bases; J trimming: 0 bases; junction bases outside the gene matches: 3. The CDR3 extends over 15 amino acids. Here the CDR3 DNA reads TGTGCCATCAGTACCACAGGGGCGAACACCGGGGAGCTGTTTTTT. This gives the protein CAISTTGANTGELFF.

The chain links TRBV7-4 to TRBJ1-6; a weak D match, TRBD1 (5 bases). Deletions cut 4 bases from V and 6 bases from J, with 10 bases between. The CDR3 totals 14 residues. Germline assignment: CDR1 SGHVT and CDR2 SQSDAQ. CDR3 in amino acids: CASSSTGLNSPLHF. The CDR3 coding sequence is TGTGCCAGCAGCTCCACGGGACTTAATTCACCCCTCCACTTT.

This sequence joins TRBV28 and TRBJ1-2; 7 bases agree with TRBD1. Germline assignment: CDR1 MDHEN and CDR2 SYDVKM. The CDR3 extends over 13 amino acids. Unmatched junction bases numbered 10, after V lost 5 bases and J lost 10 bases. CDR3 nucleotides: TGTGCCAGCAGTCAGACAGGGAAAGGGTACTACACCTTC. Protein sequence: CASSQTGKGYYTF.

The CDR3 coding sequence is TGTGCCAGCAGCTTGGGACCGGCAGGAACTAATGAAAAACTGTTTTTT. This translates into CASSLGPAGTNEKLFF. The rearrangement joins TRBV5-5 to TRBJ1-4; no definite D call. Germline CDR1 and CDR2: SGHKS and YYEKEE (reference sequence). This CDR3 contains 16 residues. V lost 0 bases and J lost 1, with 10 bases in between.

The chain uses TRBV28 and TRBJ1-6, with 8 nucleotides matching TRBD1. The V gene end was trimmed by 8 bases and the J gene end by 6 bases; junction bases not matched to a gene: 6. CDR3 size: 14 residues. Germline-derived CDR1 and CDR2 are MDHEN and SYDVKM. The CDR3 DNA follows: TGTGCCAGCGGACGGGACAGGTTTAATTCACCCCTCCACTTT. Protein sequence: CASGRDRFNSPLHF. Combining the CDR3 with reference TRBV28 and TRBJ1-6 gives the whole variable domain DVKVTQSSRYLVKRTGEKVFLECVQDMDHENMFWYRQDPGLGLRLIYFSYDVKMKEKGDIPEGYSVSREKKERFSLILESASTNQTSMYLCASGRDRFNSPLHFGNGTRLTVT.

V is TRBV4-1 and J is TRBJ2-3, with D tentatively TRBD2 (5 bases). Germline CDR1 is MGHRA and CDR2 is YSYEKL. This CDR3 comprises 21 residues. Between the trimmed V and J ends, which lost 2 bases and 1 base, there was a span of 28 bases. The CDR3 DNA follows: TGCGCCAGCAGCCAACCCCGGGGAAGCCGTCAAGCCTCTGTCCGCACAGATACGCAGTATTTT. Its translation: CASSQPRGSRQASVRTDTQYF.

The chain links TRBV3-1 (or the pseudogene TRBV3-2) to TRBJ1-3; D ambiguous. Germline assignment: CDR1 LGHDT and CDR2 YNNKEL (reference sequence). This CDR3 region has 16 residues. V dropped 6 bases and J dropped 0 bases, with 15 bases sitting between them. This chain's CDR3 is CASSHHGGYSGNTIYF. The CDR3 coding sequence is TGTGCCAGCAGTCACCACGGAGGTTACTCTGGAAACACCATATATTTT.

This rearrangement joins TRBV5-1 to TRBJ2-7; TRBD2 agrees at 8 bases. V shed 0 bases, J shed 0 bases, and the junction held 5 bases outside the gene matches. This CDR3 has 16 amino acids. Germline values: CDR1 SGHRS, CDR2 YFSETQ. As DNA, the CDR3 is TGCGCCAGCAGCTTGGCGGGAGGGGGAAGCTCCTACGAGCAGTACTTC. It encodes CASSLAGGGSSYEQYF. The variable domain in full, with the rest retrieved from reference TRBV5-1 and TRBJ2-7, is KAGVTQTPRYLIKTRGQQVTLSCSPISGHRSVSWYQQTPGQGLQFLFEYFSETQRNKGNFPGRFSGRQFSNSRSEMNVSTLELGDSALYLCASSLAGGGSSYEQYFGPGTRLTVT.

This rearrangement joins TRBV18 to TRBJ2-5; 8 nucleotides match TRBD1. The V gene's germline CDR1 is KGHSH and CDR2 LQKENI. This CDR3 comprises 14 residues. With 8 bases clipped from V and 0 bases from J, the junction kept 5 bases outside the gene matches. CDR3 nucleotides: TGTGCCAGCGGGGGACAGGCGAACCAAGAGACCCAGTACTTC. Translated: CASGGQANQETQYF.

This clone was picked up one time. The rearrangement links TRBV5-1 to TRBJ1-6, with D unresolved. This CDR3 contains 14 residues. Trimming shortened V by 7 bases and J by 2 bases, and 10 bases separated the two germline ends. CDR1 and CDR2 from the germline V gene are SGHRS and YFSETQ. The CDR3 bases are TGCGCCAGCTCCGACCGGGCCTATAATTCACCCCTCCACTTT. Translating it yields CASSDRAYNSPLHF.

This clone was recorded once. The V gene is TRBV19, the J gene TRBJ1-1; TRBD1 matches at 9 bases. After removal of 7 bases from V and 0 bases from J, the junction contained 6 bases not matched to a gene. The length of the CDR3 is 15 residues. Germline V gene lookup returns CDR1 LNHDA and CDR2 SQIVND (reference sequence). The CDR3 DNA is TGTGCCAGTACTATGACAGGGGGAATGAACACTGAAGCTTTCTTT. Translated: CASTMTGGMNTEAFF.

The CDR3 nucleotides read TGCGCCAGCAGCCTCGCGGGACAGTTATATAATTCACCCCTCCACTTT. Its translation is CASSLAGQLYNSPLHF. The chain carries TRBV5-1 and TRBJ1-6, with 7 bases matching TRBD1. This CDR3 has 16 residues. The germline V gene has CDR1 SGHRS and CDR2 YFSETQ. V gave up 4 bases and J gave up 4 bases; unmatched junction bases: 8.